This T cell receptor beta chain was recorded in a study of OX40 agonist ivuxolimab in advanced cancers. Context from the whole study: The costimulatory receptor OX40 (CD134) was targeted by ivuxolimab, a fully human IgG2 agonistic monoclonal antibody. Intravenous ivuxolimab was administered to patients every 2 weeks at six dose levels: 0.01, 0.1, 0.3, 1.5, 3 and 10 mg/kg. Of the approximately 54 patients in dose escalation, approximately 20 had hepatocellular carcinoma, about 15 had melanoma, 9 had renal cell carcinoma and 9 had head and neck cancer. In the dose-escalation cohort, more than 75% of patients were male, and the mean age was around 60 years, with a range of 23 to 79. Patients were allowed to have had prior anti-PD-1, anti-PD-L1 or anti-CTLA-4 therapy, and approximately 37% of the dose-escalation patients had been treated with checkpoint inhibitors. Three dose-escalation patients achieved partial responses, one with hepatocellular carcinoma and two with cutaneous melanoma. The purpose of peripheral TCRbeta sequencing was to test whether ivuxolimab changed TCR sequence diversity and led to clonal T-cell expansion. The paper describes the monotherapy dose-escalation part (N of about 50 patients) of the phase I trial of ivuxolimab.

This clone was seen more than once but under ten times. The target of this receptor is not known. No much larger clonotype is one base removed from it; base qualities were not supplied. What the work shows at the level of the full study, not this receptor alone: In the 0.1-3.0 mg/kg groups, partial responders were among the patients with the lowest normalized peripheral clonal expansion, particularly in CD8+ T cells. Low levels of normalized T-cell clonal expansion were also shown by some nonresponding patients. The antigen specificity of the peripheral T cells that underwent clonal expansion was not determined. At doses of 0.1 to 3.0 mg/kg, clonal expansion of both CD4+ and CD8+ blood T cells was observed from baseline to week 6. After ivuxolimab, expanded clones were on average more numerous among CD8+ T cells than among CD4+ T cells.

Genomic DNA was isolated from the sorted cells so that the TCRbeta CDR3 region could be sequenced. TCRbeta CDR3 regions were sequenced using the immunoSEQ Assay. TCRdb carries this immuneACCESS record with in-frame sequences only. Its versions omit some clonotypes, under half of them owing to an unresolved V gene in the studies checked, with the rest unexplained. For this sample the table gives more than 25,000 clones, of which approximately 86% were detected only once. Around 29% of the sample goes to the ten largest clones. The trial excluded patients who had a history of autoimmune disease or who were on systemic immunosuppression. In every dose cohort, peripheral blood was drawn for TCR sequencing at baseline, cycle 4 day 1, and cycle 7 day 1. Samples came from an open-label, multicenter, first-in-human phase I dose-escalation trial of ivuxolimab. Adults with locally advanced or metastatic melanoma, renal cell carcinoma, hepatocellular carcinoma or head and neck squamous cell carcinoma were enrolled in the trial. Before TCR sequencing, CD4+ T cells and CD8+ T cells were sorted from peripheral blood as separate populations.

The source of this sequence is an adult with an advanced solid tumor such as melanoma, head and neck, liver or kidney cancer. Sequences were derived from CD4+ or CD8+ T cells sorted from blood, sampled in a trial of the OX40 agonist ivuxolimab.

The bases are TGTGCCAGCAGCCTAGGGACAGTAAGCTACGAGCAGTACTTC. This is translated as CASSLGTVSYEQYF. The sequence links TRBV14 to TRBJ2-7, with 7 middle bases fitting TRBD1. The CDR3, cysteine through phenylalanine, is 14 amino acids long. Only CDR3 DNA is held: 42 bases, read in frame from base 1. V has 4 bases trimmed and J has 3 bases trimmed; junction bases matching no gene number 6. CDR1 and CDR2 were assigned from the germline V gene as SGHDN and FVKESK.